This passage covers 8 T cell receptor beta chains from one sample sequenced in a study of blood T cells in healthy people across ages (dated by TCRdb to between 2014 and 2017). The protocol used for the library was 5' RACE. Sequencing relied on an Illumina HiSeq 2500. A second roughly 6 to 12 cycle PCR used a sample-barcoded 5' primer and a J-beta primer mix. The public reads were reprocessed in TCRdb via fastp at Q25 and MiXCR, keeping in-frame beta chains. Each record represents a unique CDR3 protein, reported with the most common genes and DNA among its rows. This sample gives almost 1 million distinct CDR3 sequences in total; approximately 50% of them show up just once. The ten largest clones represent about 21% of the sample. The material sequenced was blood. The receptor set was obtained from a woman aged 55 to 70 in good health.

Comments on this clonotype: A junction end diverges from the germline sequence, so it may reflect a read error. The chain employs TRBV5-6 and TRBJ2-1, with D maybe TRBD1 (6 bases). The germline CDR1 and CDR2 sequences are SGHDT and YYEEEE. This CDR3 spans 14 amino acids. CDR3 DNA sequence: TGTGCCAGTAGGCAGGGGAGCTCCTACAATGGGCAGTTCTTC. Residues: CASRQGSSYNGQFF.

The chain combines TRBV11-2 with TRBJ1-1, with a weak D call TRBD1 (5 bases). The CDR3 is 15 amino acids. CDR1 SGHAT and CDR2 FQNNGV come from the germline V gene. V was clipped by 2 bases and J by 2 bases, with 12 bases between them. This chain's CDR3 is CASSLLGRDNTEAFF. CDR3 DNA sequence: TGTGCCAGCAGCTTACTTGGCAGGGATAACACTGAAGCTTTCTTT.

This chain links TRBV9 with TRBJ2-1, with no clear D. Germline V gene lookup returns CDR1 SGDLS and CDR2 YYNGEE. V gave up 3 bases and J gave up 7 bases, with 20 bases separating them. The CDR3 covers 16 residues. CDR3 DNA: TGTGCCAGCAGCGCCCCCGGCGCCCCCCACGCTAATGAGCAGTTCTTC. This encodes CASSAPGAPHANEQFF.

This clonotype was counted between two and nine times. The V call is TRBV18, the J call TRBJ1-1; 7 nucleotides align to TRBD1. V was pared by 5 bases and J by 5 bases, with 8 bases of the junction left unmatched. This CDR3 has 14 residues. CDR1 is KGHSH and CDR2 is LQKENI in the germline V gene. The CDR3 loop is CASSRDSRRTEAFF. In DNA form, the CDR3 reads TGTGCCAGCTCAAGGGACAGTCGGCGGACTGAAGCTTTCTTT. Using reference TRBV18 and TRBJ1-1 for the parts outside the CDR3, the full variable domain is NAGVMQNPRHLVRRRGQEARLRCSPMKGHSHVYWYRQLPEEGLKFMVYLQKENIIDESGMPKERFSAEFPKEGPSILRIQQVVRGDSAAYFCASSRDSRRTEAFFGQGTRLTVV.

The chain is built from TRBV5-1 and TRBJ2-6; a weak D match, TRBD2 (6 bases). The germline V gene encodes CDR1 SGHRS and CDR2 YFSETQ. The V gene lost 6 bases and the J gene lost 0 bases, with 16 bases spanning the gap. The CDR3 sequence is 17 residues long. For the CDR3, the DNA is TGCGCCAGCACTGCGGGGACGATTTACTCTGGGGCCAACGTCCTGACTTTC. Translation gives CASTAGTIYSGANVLTF.

In this sample, this clonotype turned up a few times. V gene TRBV11-2 combines with J gene TRBJ2-7; TRBD2 is a possible D gene (5 bases). Germline CDR1 SGHAT, CDR2 FQNNGV. This CDR3 region has 12 residues. Trimming took off 5 bases at V and 3 bases at J, with 8 bases between the two ends. CDR3 bases: TGTGCCAGCAGCGCGGGCTACTACGAGCAGTACTTC. Translating gives CASSAGYYEQYF.

This chain's CDR3 is CASWTSVYEQYF. CDR3 DNA sequence: TGTGCCAGCTGGACTAGCGTCTACGAGCAGTACTTC. V usage is TRBV27 and J usage is TRBJ2-5; TRBD2 matches 9 bases. With the DNA end fitting TRBJ2-7 better, the J assignment may be wrong. The CDR3 sequence is 12 residues long. CDR1 is MNHEY and CDR2 is SMNVEV in the germline V gene (reference sequence).

This rearrangement joins TRBV7-2 to TRBJ2-2; 7 bases line up with TRBD1. The CDR3 runs 16 residues. Germline lookup yields CDR1 SGHTA and CDR2 FQGNSA. V shed 4 bases, J shed 6 bases, and the junction held 11 bases outside the gene matches. CDR3 nucleotides: TGTGCCAGCAGCTCGGGACAGAGAAACAGGGCCGGGGAGCTGTTTTTT. Protein product: CASSSGQRNRAGELFF.